The 20 T cell receptor beta chains below were found in one sample sequenced in a study of blood T cells in healthy people across ages. With a J-beta primer mix and a sample-barcoded 5' primer, a second PCR ran about 7 to 12 cycles. TCRdb redid the calling of the 5' RACE reads with MiXCR, one entry per CDR3 protein. The sample records some 690,000 distinct CDR3 sequences, roughly 20% being singletons. Sequencing was performed on blood. The origin of the receptors is a man in his 70s in good health.

The chain employs TRBV20-1 and TRBJ1-2; 7 positions match TRBD1. CDR1 is DFQATT, CDR2 SNEGSKA, per germline (reference sequence). The CDR3 is 11 residues long. Trimming removed 8 bases from V and 8 bases from J; junction bases left unmatched: 8. The CDR3 DNA reads TGCAGTTCGACAGGGATAGGGGGCTACACCTTC. Encoded protein: CSSTGIGGYTF.

This chain joins TRBV29-1 and TRBJ1-1; no clear D. Trimming stripped 4 bases from V and 1 base from J, with 7 bases between. The CDR3 has 12 amino acids. Germline loops: CDR1 SQVTM, CDR2 ANQGSEA. In DNA form, the CDR3 reads TGCAGCGTTGGTAACGGGAACACTGAAGCTTTCTTT. This sequence encodes CSVGNGNTEAFF.

As DNA, the CDR3 is TGCGCCAGCAGCCGCGTGGAGGGGATTCACAATGAGCAGTTCTTC. Translated: CASSRVEGIHNEQFF. The genes are TRBV5-1 and TRBJ2-5, with a weak D call TRBD2 (6 bases). Near its end, the DNA agrees better with TRBJ2-1, so the J call may be wrong. The CDR3 consists of 15 residues. Germline CDR1 is SGHRS and CDR2 is YFSETQ.

This clonotype was observed a handful of times. The chain has TRBV20-1 and TRBJ2-1; 7 nucleotides match TRBD1. V dropped 0 bases and J dropped 9; count of bases not matched to a gene: 11. This CDR3 is built from 15 residues. Per germline, CDR1 DFQATT and CDR2 SNEGSKA (reference sequence). The CDR3: CSARDGKGAEGEQFF. The CDR3 region has the DNA TGCAGTGCTAGAGATGGAAAGGGGGCAGAGGGTGAGCAGTTCTTC.

The count of this clonotype is one. The J gene is TRBJ1-1, the V gene TRBV9; perhaps TRBD1 as D (6 bases). Germline loops: CDR1 SGDLS, CDR2 YYNGEE. The CDR3 extends over 14 amino acids. V lost 3 bases and J 3 bases, leaving 12 bases between the germline ends. The CDR3 reads CASSGGQRDTEAFF. The DNA of the CDR3 is TGTGCCAGCAGCGGAGGACAGAGAGACACTGAAGCTTTCTTT.

J is TRBJ2-5 and V is TRBV12-3 or TRBV12-4; D may be TRBD1 or TRBD2 (5 bases each). The germline V and J ends were trimmed by 7 bases and 4 bases, with 13 bases remaining between them. The CDR3 totals 13 residues. The CDR3 nucleotides read TGTGCCAGCACTAACCCCGGGGCAGAGACCCAGTACTTC. Its protein product is CASTNPGAETQYF.

There are a few counts of this clonotype. The chain joins TRBV24-1 to TRBJ2-5; D possibly corresponds to TRBD2 (6 bases). The J call may be faulty, since TRBJ2-1 better matches the DNA end. The germline V gene encodes CDR1 KGHDR and CDR2 SFDVKD. This CDR3 spans 15 amino acids. The CDR3 protein is CATSDGFDGGNEQFF. CDR3 DNA: TGTGCCACCAGTGATGGTTTTGACGGGGGCAATGAGCAGTTCTTC.

Only a few counts were recorded for this clonotype. The rearrangement links TRBV28 to TRBJ2-4; no reliable D call. Per germline, CDR1 MDHEN and CDR2 SYDVKM. The CDR3 totals 12 residues. The V end was cut by 6 bases, the J end by 9 bases, with 12 bases between. CDR3 amino acids: CASSALQSIQYF. The CDR3, as DNA: TGTGCCAGCAGCGCTTTACAGAGCATTCAGTACTTC.

The chain joins TRBV2 to TRBJ2-2; possible D gene TRBD1, 6 bases. The CDR3 spans 13 residues. Trimming shortened V by 7 bases and J by 6 bases, and 12 bases separated the two germline ends. Germline CDR1 SNHLY, CDR2 FYNNEI. DNA for the CDR3: TGTGCCAGCACCGGGACAAAAGCCGGGGAGCTGTTTTTT. Amino acids: CASTGTKAGELFF.

This clonotype showed up just a few times. The chain uses TRBV6-5 and TRBJ1-1; possibly TRBD1 for D (5 bases). V lost 6 bases and J 6 bases, leaving 14 bases between the germline ends. CDR1 and CDR2 (germline): MNHEY, SVGAGI. The CDR3 length is 13 residues. DNA for the CDR3: TGTGCCAGCAGCCCGGGACGGCGCGCTGAAGCTTTCTTT. This encodes CASSPGRRAEAFF.

This clonotype has only a few counts. J is TRBJ1-2 and V is TRBV6-6, with 7 positions matching TRBD1. Trimming cost V 6 bases and J 4 bases; bases outside gene matches: 11. The germline gives CDR1 MNHNY, CDR2 SVGAGI (reference sequence). The CDR3 is made up of 15 amino acids. The CDR3 region is CASSQSDRDFYGYTF. For the CDR3, the DNA is TGTGCCAGCAGCCAATCCGACAGGGATTTCTATGGCTACACCTTC.

V and J are TRBV20-1 and TRBJ1-4; D ambiguous. V lost 3 bases, J lost 8 bases, and 10 bases lay in between. CDR1 DFQATT and CDR2 SNEGSKA come from the germline V gene (reference sequence). This CDR3 contains 12 residues. Written as DNA, the CDR3 is TGCAGTGCTAGGTCTAGATTAGAAAAACTGTTTTTT. Protein sequence: CSARSRLEKLFF.

The chain joins TRBV5-6 to TRBJ2-5, with a tentative D call TRBD2 (5 bases). The V and J ends lost 2 bases and 1 base respectively, with 12 bases between them. Germline V gives CDR1 SGHDT, CDR2 YYEEEE. The CDR3 spans 15 residues. Here the CDR3 DNA reads TGTGCCAGCAGCTTCGGAGGCCTTATCCAAGAGACCCAGTACTTC. It codes for CASSFGGLIQETQYF. Using reference TRBV5-6 and TRBJ2-5 for the parts outside the CDR3, the full variable domain is DAGVTQSPTHLIKTRGQQVTLRCSPKSGHDTVSWYQQALGQGPQFIFQYYEEEERQRGNFPDRFSGHQFPNYSSELNVNALLLGDSALYLCASSFGGLIQETQYFGPGTRLLVL.

This clonotype was counted only a few times. The chain recombines TRBV24-1 with TRBJ2-2; TRBD1 aligns across 8 bases. V lost 11 bases and J lost 1; bases outside the gene matches: 5. The CDR3 contains 14 residues. Germline V gene sequence: CDR1 KGHDR, CDR2 SFDVKD. As DNA, the CDR3 is TGTGCCAACCCGGACAGGGTGAACACCGGGGAGCTGTTTTTT. It is translated as CANPDRVNTGELFF.

In its sample, this clonotype was seen many times. The V and J genes are TRBV14 and TRBJ2-3; no firm D call. Germline CDR1 SGHDN, CDR2 FVKESK. The CDR3 runs 14 residues. With 5 bases removed from V and 0 bases from J, the gap between germline ends came to 9 bases. Here the CDR3 reads CASSSRISTDTQYF. CDR3 DNA: TGTGCCAGCAGCTCGAGGATCAGCACAGATACGCAGTATTTT.

This clonotype has just a few counts. The chain has TRBV24-1 and TRBJ2-5, with D uncertain. Germline CDR1 is KGHDR and CDR2 is SFDVKD. Trimming took 5 bases from V and 1 from J, leaving 10 bases between them. There are 14 residues in the CDR3. In DNA form, the CDR3 reads TGTGCCACCAGTGTCCACGTCCGCCAAGAGACCCAGTACTTC. Residues: CATSVHVRQETQYF.

The chain joins TRBV20-1 to TRBJ2-7; D is undetermined. The CDR3 totals 12 residues. Looked up from germline, CDR1 is DFQATT and CDR2 is SNEGSKA (reference sequence). V lost 5 bases and J 1 base, leaving 9 bases between the germline ends. Here the CDR3 reads CSALQRSYEQYF. The CDR3 DNA is TGCAGTGCTTTACAACGATCCTACGAGCAGTACTTC.

This chain joins TRBV12-3 or TRBV12-4 and TRBJ2-2; 8 positions match TRBD2. The CDR3 has 15 residues. With 7 bases clipped from V and 5 bases from J, the junction kept 9 bases outside the gene matches. The CDR3 sequence: CASMPSERGTGELFF. Written as DNA, the CDR3 is TGTGCCAGCATGCCCTCGGAGCGGGGGACCGGGGAGCTGTTTTTT.

This clonotype has only a few counts. V and J are TRBV18 and TRBJ2-3, with 9 bases lining up with TRBD1. Trimming removed 3 bases from V and 6 bases from J; junction bases left unmatched: 7. From germline, CDR1 is KGHSH and CDR2 LQKENI. The CDR3 has 15 amino acids. CDR3 DNA sequence: TGTGCCAGCTCACCCGGGACAGGGCTTCCCGATACGCAGTATTTT. As protein: CASSPGTGLPDTQYF.

This clonotype was detected ten times or more. V usage is TRBV21-1 and J usage is TRBJ2-5; the table's D call TRBD1 went unverified against the DNA. TRBV21-1 is labeled a pseudogene. The CDR3 length is 15 residues. CDR3 residues: CASSKSGGGDVHHCF. The CDR3 region has the DNA TGTGCCAGCAGCAAGTCAGGGGGAGGAGATGTACATCATTGTTTC.